This TCR beta chain was captured by sequencing in a study of T cell repertoires in cytomegalovirus infection. Across the whole study: CMV epitopes in the study were HLA-C-restricted (recently identified) and HLA-B-restricted (well studied). Public signatures in TCR beta pointed to CMV infection and matching HLA type. The study, taken as a whole, reports: Within the response measured ex vivo, HLA-C-restricted CMV-specific TCR beta clonotypes were dominant. Of the TCR beta families, the public ones yielded a cumulative frequency that identified carriers of CMV plus the relevant HLA.

TCRdb re-called the reads with MiXCR, one entry per CDR3 protein. The table shows about 890,000 distinct CDR3 sequences, with roughly 30% occurring only once. This clonotype was found many times. The antigen is undetermined. The V and J ends lost 3 bases and 3 bases respectively, with 12 bases between them. The V gene's germline CDR1 is SGHVS and CDR2 FQNEAQ. The CDR3 spans 15 residues. This chain uses TRBV7-8 with TRBJ2-1; no clear D gene. Sequencing was performed on cultured CD8+ T cells from PBMCs, taken from culture after CMV antigen stimulation. This receptor was identified in a human donor in good health (CMV status not recorded). Some clones in this sample may be carry-over from other donors' samples. The CDR3 protein is CASSFPPLDYNEQFF. CDR3 nucleotides: TGTGCCAGCAGCTTCCCACCCTTGGACTACAATGAGCAGTTCTTC.